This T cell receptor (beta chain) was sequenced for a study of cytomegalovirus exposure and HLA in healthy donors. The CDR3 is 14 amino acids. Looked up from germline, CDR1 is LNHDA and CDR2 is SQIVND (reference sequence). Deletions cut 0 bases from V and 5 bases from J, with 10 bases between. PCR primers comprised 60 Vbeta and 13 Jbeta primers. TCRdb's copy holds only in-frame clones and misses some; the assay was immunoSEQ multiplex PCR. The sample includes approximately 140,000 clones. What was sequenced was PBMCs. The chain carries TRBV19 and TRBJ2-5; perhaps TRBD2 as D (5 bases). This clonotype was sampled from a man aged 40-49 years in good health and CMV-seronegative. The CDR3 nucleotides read TGTGCCAGTAGTATAGAACGTCGGGGTGAGACCCAGTACTTC. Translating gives CASSIERRGETQYF.